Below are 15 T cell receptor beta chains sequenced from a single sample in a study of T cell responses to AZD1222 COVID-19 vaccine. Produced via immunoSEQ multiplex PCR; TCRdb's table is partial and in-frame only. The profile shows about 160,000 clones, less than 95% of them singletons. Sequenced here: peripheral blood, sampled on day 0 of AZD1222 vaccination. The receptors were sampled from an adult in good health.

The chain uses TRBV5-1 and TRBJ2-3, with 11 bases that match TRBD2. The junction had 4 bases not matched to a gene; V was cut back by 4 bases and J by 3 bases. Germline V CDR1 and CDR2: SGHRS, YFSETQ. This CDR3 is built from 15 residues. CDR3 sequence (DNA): TGCGCCAGCAGCGCGGGACTAGCGGATACAGATACGCAGTATTTT. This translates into CASSAGLADTDTQYF.

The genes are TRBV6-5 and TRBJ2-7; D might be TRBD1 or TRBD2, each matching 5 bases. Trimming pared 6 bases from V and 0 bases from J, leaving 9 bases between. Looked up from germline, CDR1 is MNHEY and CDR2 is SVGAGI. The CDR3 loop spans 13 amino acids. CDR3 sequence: CASRGENSYEQYV. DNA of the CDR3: TGTGCCAGCAGGGGGGAAAACTCCTACGAGCAGTACGTC.

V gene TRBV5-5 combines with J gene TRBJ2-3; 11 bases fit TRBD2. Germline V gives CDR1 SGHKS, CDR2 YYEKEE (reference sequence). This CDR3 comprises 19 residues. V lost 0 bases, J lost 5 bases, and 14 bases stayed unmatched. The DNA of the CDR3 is TGTGCCAGCAGCTTGGGACTTCCTTTAGCGGGGGGGCCGGGAGATACGCAGTATTTT. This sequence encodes CASSLGLPLAGGPGDTQYF.

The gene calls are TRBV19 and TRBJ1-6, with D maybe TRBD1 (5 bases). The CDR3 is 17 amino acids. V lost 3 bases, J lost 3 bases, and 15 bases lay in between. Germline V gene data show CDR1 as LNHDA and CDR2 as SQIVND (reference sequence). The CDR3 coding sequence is TGTGCCAGTAGTATCGAAGCGGGAGGGGACTATAATTCACCCCTCCACTTT. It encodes CASSIEAGGDYNSPLHF.

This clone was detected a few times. CDR3 sequence: CSASMPTTGELFF. CDR3 DNA sequence: TGCAGTGCTAGTATGCCGACCACCGGGGAGCTGTTTTTT. V usage is TRBV20-1 and J usage is TRBJ2-2, with no clear D. V was shortened by 3 bases and J by 4 bases, with 9 bases between the two germline ends. This CDR3 comprises 13 residues. Germline CDR1 DFQATT, CDR2 SNEGSKA (reference sequence).

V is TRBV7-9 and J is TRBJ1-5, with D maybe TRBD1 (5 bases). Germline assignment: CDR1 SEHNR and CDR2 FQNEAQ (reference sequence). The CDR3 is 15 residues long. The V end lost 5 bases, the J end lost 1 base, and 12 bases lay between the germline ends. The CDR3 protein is CASSPGTGSNQPQHF. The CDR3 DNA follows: TGTGCCAGCAGCCCCGGGACGGGAAGCAATCAGCCCCAGCATTTT.

Here the CDR3 reads CASSPRESSGNTIYF. The CDR3 DNA reads TGTGCCAGCAGCCCCCGTGAGAGCTCTGGAAACACCATATATTTT. The rearrangement links TRBV7-2 to TRBJ1-3; D gene ambiguous. V was trimmed by 5 bases and J by 0 bases, leaving 11 bases between them. The CDR3 covers 15 residues. Germline loops: CDR1 SGHTA, CDR2 FQGNSA. Full variable domain (outside the CDR3, taken from reference TRBV7-2 and TRBJ1-3): GAGVSQSPSNKVTEKGKDVELRCDPISGHTALYWYRQSLGQGLEFLIYFQGNSAPDKSGLPSDRFSAERTGGSVSTLTIQRTQQEDSAVYLCASSPRESSGNTIYFGEGSWLTVV.

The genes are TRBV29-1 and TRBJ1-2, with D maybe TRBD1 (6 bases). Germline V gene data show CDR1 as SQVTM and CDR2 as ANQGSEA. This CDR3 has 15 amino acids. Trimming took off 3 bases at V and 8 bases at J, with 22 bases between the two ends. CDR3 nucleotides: TGCAGCGTTGATGGTACAGGTTGGGGACAAGGCGGCTACACCTTC. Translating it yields CSVDGTGWGQGGYTF. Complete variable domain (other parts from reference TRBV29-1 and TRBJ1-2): SAVISQKPSRDICQRGTSLTIQCQVDSQVTMMFWYRQQPGQSLTLIATANQGSEATYESGFVIDKFPISRPNLTFSTLTVSNMSPEDSSIYLCSVDGTGWGQGGYTFGSGTRLTVV.

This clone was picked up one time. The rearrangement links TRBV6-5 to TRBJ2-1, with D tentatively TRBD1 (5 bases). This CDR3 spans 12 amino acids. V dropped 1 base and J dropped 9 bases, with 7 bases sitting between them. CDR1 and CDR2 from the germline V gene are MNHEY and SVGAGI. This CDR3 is CASSYYRGEQFF. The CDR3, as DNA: TGTGCCAGCAGTTACTATAGGGGTGAGCAGTTCTTC.

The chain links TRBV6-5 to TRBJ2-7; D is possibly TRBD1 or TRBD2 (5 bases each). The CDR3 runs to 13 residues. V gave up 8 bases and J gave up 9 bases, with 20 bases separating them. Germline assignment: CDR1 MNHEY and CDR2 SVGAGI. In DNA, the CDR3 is TGTGCCAGCCGCACCGAGGGGCGCTTCGGGCAGTACGTC. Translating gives CASRTEGRFGQYV.

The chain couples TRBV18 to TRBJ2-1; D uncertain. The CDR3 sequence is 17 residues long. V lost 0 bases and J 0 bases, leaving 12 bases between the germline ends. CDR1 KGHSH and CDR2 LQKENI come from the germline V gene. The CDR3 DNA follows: TGTGCCAGCTCACCACCGAACTCCCGGAGCTCCTACAATGAGCAGTTCTTC. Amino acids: CASSPPNSRSSYNEQFF.

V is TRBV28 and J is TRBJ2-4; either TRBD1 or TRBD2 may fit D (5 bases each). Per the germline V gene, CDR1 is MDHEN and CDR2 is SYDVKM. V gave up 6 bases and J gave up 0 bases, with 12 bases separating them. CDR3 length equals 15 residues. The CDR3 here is CASSSGALAKNIQYF. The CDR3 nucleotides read TGTGCCAGCAGCTCCGGGGCCCTAGCCAAAAACATTCAGTACTTC. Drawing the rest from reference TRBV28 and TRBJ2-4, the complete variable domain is DVKVTQSSRYLVKRTGEKVFLECVQDMDHENMFWYRQDPGLGLRLIYFSYDVKMKEKGDIPEGYSVSREKKERFSLILESASTNQTSMYLCASSSGALAKNIQYFGAGTRLSVL.

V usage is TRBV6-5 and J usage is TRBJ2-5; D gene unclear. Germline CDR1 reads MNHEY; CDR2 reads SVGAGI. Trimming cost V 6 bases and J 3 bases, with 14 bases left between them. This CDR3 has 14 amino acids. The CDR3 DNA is TGTGCCAGCAGCTCGAACAGCCCCGAAGAGACCCAGTACTTC. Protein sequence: CASSSNSPEETQYF.

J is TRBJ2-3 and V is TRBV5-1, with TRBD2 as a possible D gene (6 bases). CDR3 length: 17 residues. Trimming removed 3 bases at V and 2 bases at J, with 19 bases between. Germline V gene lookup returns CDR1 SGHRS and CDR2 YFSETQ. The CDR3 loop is CASSYGDSPGNTDTQYF. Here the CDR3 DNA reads TGCGCCAGCAGCTACGGGGACTCTCCGGGGAACACAGATACGCAGTATTTT.

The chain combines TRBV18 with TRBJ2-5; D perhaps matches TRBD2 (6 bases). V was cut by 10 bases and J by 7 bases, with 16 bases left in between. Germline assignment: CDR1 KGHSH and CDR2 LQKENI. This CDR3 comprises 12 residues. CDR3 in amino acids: CATHPPEGTQYF. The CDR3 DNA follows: TGTGCCACCCACCCTCCGGAGGGGACCCAGTACTTC.